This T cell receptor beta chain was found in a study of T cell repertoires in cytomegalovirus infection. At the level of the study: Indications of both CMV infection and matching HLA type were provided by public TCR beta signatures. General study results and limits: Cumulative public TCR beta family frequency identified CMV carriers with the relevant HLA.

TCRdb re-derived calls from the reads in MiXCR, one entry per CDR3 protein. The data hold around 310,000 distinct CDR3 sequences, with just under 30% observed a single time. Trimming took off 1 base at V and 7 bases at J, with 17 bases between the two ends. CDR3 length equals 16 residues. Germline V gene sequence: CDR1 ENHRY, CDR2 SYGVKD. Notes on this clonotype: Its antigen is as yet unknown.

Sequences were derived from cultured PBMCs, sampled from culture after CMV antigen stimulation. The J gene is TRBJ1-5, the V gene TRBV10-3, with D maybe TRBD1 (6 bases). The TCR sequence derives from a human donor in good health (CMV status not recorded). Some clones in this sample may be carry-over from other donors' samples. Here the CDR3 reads CAISELRGGGNQPQHF. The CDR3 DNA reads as TGTGCCATCAGTGAGTTGAGAGGGGGGGGGAACCAGCCCCAGCATTTT.